This T cell receptor beta chain emerged from a study of radiation and T cells in renal cell carcinoma. Findings of the study overall: Baseline intratumoral clonotype presence is unknown without pretreatment biopsies. From baseline, blood top tumor clonotypes peaked at 2 weeks post-radiation.

Germline lookup yields CDR1 SGHRS and CDR2 YFSETQ. Trimming left V 3 bases short and J 4 bases short, with 13 bases between. The CDR3 is 14 residues long. Data came from immunoSEQ multiplex PCR; TCRdb stores just in-frame clones and leaves some out. The table has 140,000 or so clones, roughly 90% seen once. Time point indicated: baseline pretreatment blood. Documented treatment: 15 Gy SBRT to primary tumor, nephrectomy 4 weeks later. After SBRT, blood was collected at 2 and 4 weeks, plus baseline. The patient's renal cell carcinoma had clear cell pathology. As concerns this clone: What it binds is unknown.

The clonotype was recovered from a woman aged 50 to 60 with renal cell carcinoma. Material: blood, obtained from a patient whose treatment included radiotherapy and nephrectomy. The chain is built from TRBV5-1 and TRBJ1-2, with D perhaps TRBD1 (5 bases). DNA of the CDR3: TGCGCCAGCAGCTCAGATGGGGGAAGCTATGGCTACACCTTC. Protein: CASSSDGGSYGYTF. Combining the CDR3 with reference TRBV5-1 and TRBJ1-2 gives the whole variable domain KAGVTQTPRYLIKTRGQQVTLSCSPISGHRSVSWYQQTPGQGLQFLFEYFSETQRNKGNFPGRFSGRQFSNSRSEMNVSTLELGDSALYLCASSSDGGSYGYTFGSGTRLTVV.